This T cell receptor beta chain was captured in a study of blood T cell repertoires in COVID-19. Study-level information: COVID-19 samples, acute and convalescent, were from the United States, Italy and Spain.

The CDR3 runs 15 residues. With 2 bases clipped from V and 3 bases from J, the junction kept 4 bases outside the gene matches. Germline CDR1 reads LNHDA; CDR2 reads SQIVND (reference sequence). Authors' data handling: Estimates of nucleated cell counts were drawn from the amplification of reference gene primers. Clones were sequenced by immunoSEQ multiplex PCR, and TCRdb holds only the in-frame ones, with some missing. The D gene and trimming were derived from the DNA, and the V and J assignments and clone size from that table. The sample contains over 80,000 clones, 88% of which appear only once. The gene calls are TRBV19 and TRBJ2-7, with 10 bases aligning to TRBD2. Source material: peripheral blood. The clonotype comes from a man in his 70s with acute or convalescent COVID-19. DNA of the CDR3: TGTGCCAGTAGTATACTGCTAGCGGGAGTCTACGAGCAGTACTTC. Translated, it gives CASSILLAGVYEQYF.